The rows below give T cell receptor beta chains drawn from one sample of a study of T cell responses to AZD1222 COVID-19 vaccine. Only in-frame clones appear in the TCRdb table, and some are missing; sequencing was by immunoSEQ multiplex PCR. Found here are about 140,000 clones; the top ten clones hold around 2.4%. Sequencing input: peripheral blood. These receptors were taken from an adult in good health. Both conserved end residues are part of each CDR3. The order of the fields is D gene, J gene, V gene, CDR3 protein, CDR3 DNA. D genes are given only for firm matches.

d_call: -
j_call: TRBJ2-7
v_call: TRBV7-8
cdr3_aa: CASSLAGQEQYF
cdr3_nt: TGTGCCAGCAGCTTAGCTGGCCAAGAGCAGTACTTC

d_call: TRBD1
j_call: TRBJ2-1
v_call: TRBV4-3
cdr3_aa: CASSQVGQGINEQFF
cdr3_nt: TGCGCCAGCAGCCAAGTCGGACAGGGTATAAATGAGCAGTTCTTC

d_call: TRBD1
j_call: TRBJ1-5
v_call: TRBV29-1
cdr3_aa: CSARTGNQPQHF
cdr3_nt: TGCAGCGCCAGGACAGGGAATCAGCCCCAGCATTTT

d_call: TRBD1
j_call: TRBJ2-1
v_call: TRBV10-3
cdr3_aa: CAISGQGAHNEQFF
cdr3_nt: TGTGCCATCAGTGGGCAGGGGGCCCACAATGAGCAGTTCTTC

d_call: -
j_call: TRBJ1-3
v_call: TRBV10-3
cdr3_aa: CAIRGPDPGNTIYF
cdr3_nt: TGTGCCATCAGGGGGCCTGACCCTGGAAACACCATATATTTT

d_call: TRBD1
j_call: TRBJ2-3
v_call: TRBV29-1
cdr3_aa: CSVGTGASTDTQYF
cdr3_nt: TGCAGCGTTGGGACAGGGGCGAGCACAGATACGCAGTATTTT

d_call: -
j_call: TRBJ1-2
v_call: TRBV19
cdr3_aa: CASSLGRDYGYTF
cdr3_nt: TGTGCCAGTAGTTTGGGGCGCGACTATGGCTACACCTTC

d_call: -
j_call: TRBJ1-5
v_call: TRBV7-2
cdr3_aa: CASSAGGRNQPQHF
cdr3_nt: TGTGCCAGCAGCGCCGGGGGACGCAATCAGCCCCAGCATTTT

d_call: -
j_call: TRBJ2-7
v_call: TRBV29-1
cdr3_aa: CSVVSSYEQYF
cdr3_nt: TGCAGCGTTGTCAGCTCCTACGAGCAGTACTTC

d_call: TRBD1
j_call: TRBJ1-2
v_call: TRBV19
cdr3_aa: CASSPWDSGVGYTF
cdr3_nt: TGTGCCAGTAGTCCCTGGGACAGTGGGGTTGGCTACACCTTC

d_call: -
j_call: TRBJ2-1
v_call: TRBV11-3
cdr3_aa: CASSSASYNEQFF
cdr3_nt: TGTGCCAGCAGCTCTGCCTCCTACAATGAGCAGTTCTTC

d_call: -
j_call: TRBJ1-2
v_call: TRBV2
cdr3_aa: CASSPDGSNYGYTF
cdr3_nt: TGTGCCAGCAGTCCCGACGGGTCGAACTATGGCTACACCTTC

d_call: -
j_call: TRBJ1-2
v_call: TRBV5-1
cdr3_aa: CASSLGQDPYGYTF
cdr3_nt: TGCGCCAGCAGCTTGGGACAGGACCCCTATGGCTACACCTTC

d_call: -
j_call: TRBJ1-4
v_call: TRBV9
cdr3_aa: CASSGGGARENEKLFF
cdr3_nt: TGTGCCAGCAGCGGCGGGGGGGCGCGGGAAAATGAAAAACTGTTTTTT

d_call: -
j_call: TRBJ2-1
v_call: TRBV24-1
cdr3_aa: CATRKWPYGGCLYNEQFF
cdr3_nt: TGTGCCACCAGGAAGTGGCCGTACGGGGGATGCCTTTACAATGAGCAGTTCTTC

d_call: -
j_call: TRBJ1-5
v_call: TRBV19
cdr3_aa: CASSIVGGPEHQPQHF
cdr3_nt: TGTGCCAGTAGTATAGTCGGGGGGCCTGAACACCAGCCCCAGCATTTT

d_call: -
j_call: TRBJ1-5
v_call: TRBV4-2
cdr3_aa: CASSWTSSNQPQHF
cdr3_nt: TGTGCCAGCAGCTGGACATCGAGCAATCAGCCCCAGCATTTT

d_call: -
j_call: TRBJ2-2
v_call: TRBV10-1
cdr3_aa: CASSPGLEGVTGELFF
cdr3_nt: TGCGCCAGCAGCCCGGGACTGGAGGGGGTCACCGGGGAGCTGTTTTTT

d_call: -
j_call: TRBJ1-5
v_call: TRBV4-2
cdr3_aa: CASSQEGWNTYDNQPQHF
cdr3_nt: TGTGCCAGCAGCCAAGAAGGTTGGAACACCTATGACAATCAGCCCCAGCATTTT

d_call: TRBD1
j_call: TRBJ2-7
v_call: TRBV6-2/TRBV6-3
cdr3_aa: CASSYLDRGEYEQYF
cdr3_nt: TGTGCCAGCAGTTACCTGGACAGGGGGGAGTACGAGCAGTACTTC

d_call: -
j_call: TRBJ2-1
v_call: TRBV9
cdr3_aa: CASSLRTTDEQFF
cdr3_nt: TGTGCCAGCAGCCTCCGAACTACCGATGAGCAGTTCTTC

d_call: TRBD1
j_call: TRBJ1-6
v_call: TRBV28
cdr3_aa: CASSFSGQGTGSPLHF
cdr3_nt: TGTGCCAGCAGTTTCTCGGGACAGGGGACAGGTTCACCCCTCCACTTT

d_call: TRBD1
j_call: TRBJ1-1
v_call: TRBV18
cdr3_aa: CASSPGQGTEAFF
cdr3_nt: TGTGCCAGCTCACCAGGACAGGGAACTGAAGCTTTCTTT

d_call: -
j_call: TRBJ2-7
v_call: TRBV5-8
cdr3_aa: CASSWGAGFEQYF
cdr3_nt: TGTGCCAGCAGCTGGGGGGCGGGGTTCGAGCAGTACTTC

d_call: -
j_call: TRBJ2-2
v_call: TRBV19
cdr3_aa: CASTGGGGYTGELFF
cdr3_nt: TGTGCCAGTACCGGGGGAGGGGGCTATACCGGGGAGCTGTTTTTT

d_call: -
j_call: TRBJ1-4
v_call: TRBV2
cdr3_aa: CASSGTWGLGKLFF
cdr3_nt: TGTGCCAGCAGTGGTACATGGGGGCTGGGAAAACTGTTTTTT

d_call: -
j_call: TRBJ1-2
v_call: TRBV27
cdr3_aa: CASSSYGGNYGYTF
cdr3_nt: TGTGCCAGCAGTTCATATGGGGGCAACTATGGCTACACCTTC

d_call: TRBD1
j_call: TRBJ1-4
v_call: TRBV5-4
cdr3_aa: CASSLDRGMEKLFF
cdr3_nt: TGTGCCAGCAGCTTGGACAGGGGGATGGAAAAACTGTTTTTT

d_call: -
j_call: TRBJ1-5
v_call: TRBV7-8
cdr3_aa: CASSLEGFWSNQPQHF
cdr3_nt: TGTGCCAGCAGCTTAGAGGGGTTTTGGAGCAATCAGCCCCAGCATTTT

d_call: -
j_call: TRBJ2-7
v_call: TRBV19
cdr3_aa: CASSIAPKSSYEQYF
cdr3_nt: TGTGCCAGTAGTATAGCACCAAAGAGCTCCTACGAGCAGTACTTC

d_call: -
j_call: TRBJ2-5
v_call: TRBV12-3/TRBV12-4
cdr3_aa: CASSAQRTQYF
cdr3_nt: TGTGCCAGCAGCGCCCAGCGAACCCAGTACTTC

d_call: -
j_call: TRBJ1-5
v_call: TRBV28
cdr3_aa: CASSPPGTGGVTQHF
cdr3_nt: TGTGCCAGCAGCCCCCCAGGGACCGGTGGGGTGACCCAGCATTTT

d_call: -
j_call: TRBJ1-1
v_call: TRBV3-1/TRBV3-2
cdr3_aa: CATAPGDRGNTEAFF
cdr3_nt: TGTGCCACCGCCCCGGGCGACCGAGGGAACACTGAAGCTTTCTTT

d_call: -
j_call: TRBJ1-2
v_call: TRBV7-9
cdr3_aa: CASSLSPYGYTF
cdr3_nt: TGTGCCAGCAGCTTAAGCCCGTATGGCTACACCTTC

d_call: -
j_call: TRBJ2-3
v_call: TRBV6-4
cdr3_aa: CASSPTGDTQYF
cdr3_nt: TGTGCCAGCAGTCCTACCGGAGATACGCAGTATTTT